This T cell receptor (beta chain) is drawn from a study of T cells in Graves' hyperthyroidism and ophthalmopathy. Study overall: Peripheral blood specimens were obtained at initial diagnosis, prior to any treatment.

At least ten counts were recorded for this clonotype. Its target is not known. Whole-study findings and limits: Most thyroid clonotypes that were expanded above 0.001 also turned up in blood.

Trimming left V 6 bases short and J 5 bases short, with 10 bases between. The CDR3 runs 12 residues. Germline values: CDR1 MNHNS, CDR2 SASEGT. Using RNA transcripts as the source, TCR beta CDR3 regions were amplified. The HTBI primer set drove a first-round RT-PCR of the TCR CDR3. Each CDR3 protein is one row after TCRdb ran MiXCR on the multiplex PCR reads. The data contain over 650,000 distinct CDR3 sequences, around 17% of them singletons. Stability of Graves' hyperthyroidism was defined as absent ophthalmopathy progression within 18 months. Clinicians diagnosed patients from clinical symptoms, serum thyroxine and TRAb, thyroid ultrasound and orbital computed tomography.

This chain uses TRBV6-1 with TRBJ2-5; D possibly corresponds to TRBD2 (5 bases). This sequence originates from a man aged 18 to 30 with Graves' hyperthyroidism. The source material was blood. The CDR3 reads CASSNTGETQYF. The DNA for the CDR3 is TGTGCCAGCAGCAATACGGGGGAGACCCAGTACTTC.